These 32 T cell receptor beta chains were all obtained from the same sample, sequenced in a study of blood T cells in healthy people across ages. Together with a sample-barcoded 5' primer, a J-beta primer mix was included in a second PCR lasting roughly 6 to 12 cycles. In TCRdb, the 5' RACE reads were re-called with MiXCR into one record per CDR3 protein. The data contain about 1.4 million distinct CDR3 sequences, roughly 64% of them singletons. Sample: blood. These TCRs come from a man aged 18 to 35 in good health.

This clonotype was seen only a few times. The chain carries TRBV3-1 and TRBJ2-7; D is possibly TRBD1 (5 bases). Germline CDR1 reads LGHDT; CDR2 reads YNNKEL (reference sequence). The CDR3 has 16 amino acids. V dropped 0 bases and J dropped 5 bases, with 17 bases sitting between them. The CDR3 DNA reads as TGTGCCAGCAGCCAAGATGTTGAAGGGGCTCAAGACGAGCAGTACTTC. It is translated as CASSQDVEGAQDEQYF.

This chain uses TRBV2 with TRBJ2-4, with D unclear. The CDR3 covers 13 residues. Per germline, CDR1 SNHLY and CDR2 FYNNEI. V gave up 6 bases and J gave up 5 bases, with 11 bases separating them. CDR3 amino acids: CASRGRVQNIQYF. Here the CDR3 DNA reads TGTGCCAGCAGAGGACGGGTCCAAAACATTCAGTACTTC.

In nucleotides, the CDR3 is TGTGCCACCAGCAGAGAGGAGCTCCAAGAGACCCAGTACTTC. Amino acids: CATSREELQETQYF. The chain joins TRBV15 to TRBJ2-7, with D uncertain. The assigned J gene may be wrong: the sequence end matches TRBJ2-5 better. The germline CDR1 and CDR2 sequences are LNHNV and YYDKDF (reference sequence). The CDR3 length is 14 residues.

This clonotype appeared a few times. The CDR3: CASSSQGTSNQPQHF. DNA of the CDR3: TGTGCCAGCAGTTCACAGGGTACCAGCAATCAGCCCCAGCATTTT. The chain joins TRBV12-3 or TRBV12-4 to TRBJ1-5, with a weak D call TRBD1 (6 bases). The CDR3 has 15 amino acids. V was clipped by 4 bases and J by 1 base, with 11 bases between them.

In DNA, the CDR3 is TGTGCCAGCAGCTTAGCAGGCCCCCATGAAAAACTGTTTTTT. Its translation: CASSLAGPHEKLFF. This chain joins TRBV7-8 and TRBJ1-4; no definite D call. The germline CDR1 and CDR2 sequences are SGHVS and FQNEAQ. The CDR3 has 14 amino acids. Trimming cost V 0 bases and J 6 bases, with 8 bases left between them.

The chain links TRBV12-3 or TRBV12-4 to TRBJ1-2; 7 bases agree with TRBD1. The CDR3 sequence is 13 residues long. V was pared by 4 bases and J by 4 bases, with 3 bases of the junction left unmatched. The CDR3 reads CASSWGTAYGYTF. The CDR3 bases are TGTGCCAGCAGTTGGGGGACAGCCTATGGCTACACCTTC.

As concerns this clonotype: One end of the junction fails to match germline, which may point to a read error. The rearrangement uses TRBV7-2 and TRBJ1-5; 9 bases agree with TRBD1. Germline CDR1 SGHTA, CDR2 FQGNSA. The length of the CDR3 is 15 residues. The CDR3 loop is CASSLETGGRQLQHF. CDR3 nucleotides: TGTGCCAGCAGCTTAGAGACAGGGGGGAGACAGCTCCAGCATTTT.

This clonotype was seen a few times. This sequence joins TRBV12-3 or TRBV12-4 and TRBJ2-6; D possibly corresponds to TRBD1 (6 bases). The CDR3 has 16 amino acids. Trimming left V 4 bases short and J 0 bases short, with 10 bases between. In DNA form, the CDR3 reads TGTGCCAGCAGTTGGGCCAGGGGCTCTGGGGCCAACGTCCTGACTTTC. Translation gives CASSWARGSGANVLTF.

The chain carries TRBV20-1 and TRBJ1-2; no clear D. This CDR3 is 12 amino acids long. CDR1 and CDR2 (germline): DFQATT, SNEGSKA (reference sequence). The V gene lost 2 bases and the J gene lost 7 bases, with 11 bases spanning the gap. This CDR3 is CSARPPGGGYTF. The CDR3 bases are TGCAGTGCTAGACCACCCGGAGGTGGCTACACCTTC.

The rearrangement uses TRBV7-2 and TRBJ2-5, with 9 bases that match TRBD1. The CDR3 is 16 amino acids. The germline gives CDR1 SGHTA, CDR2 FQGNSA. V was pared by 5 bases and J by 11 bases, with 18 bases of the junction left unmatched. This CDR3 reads CASSPIPGTGSGEQYF. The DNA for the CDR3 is TGTGCCAGCAGCCCCATACCCGGGACAGGGTCTGGGGAGCAGTACTTC.

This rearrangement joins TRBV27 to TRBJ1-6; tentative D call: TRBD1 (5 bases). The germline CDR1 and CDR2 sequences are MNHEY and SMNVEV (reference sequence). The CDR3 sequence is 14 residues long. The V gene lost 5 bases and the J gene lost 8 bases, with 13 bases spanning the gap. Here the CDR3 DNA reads TGTGCCAGCAGTCCGGGACGCGGTTATTCACCCCTCCACTTT. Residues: CASSPGRGYSPLHF.

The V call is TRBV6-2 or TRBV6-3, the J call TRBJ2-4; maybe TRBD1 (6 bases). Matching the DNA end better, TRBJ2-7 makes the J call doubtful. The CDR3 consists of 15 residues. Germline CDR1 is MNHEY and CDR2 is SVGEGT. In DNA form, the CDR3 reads TGTGCCAGCAGTTACTCGATAGCAGGGGCCTACGAGCAGTACTTC. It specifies CASSYSIAGAYEQYF.

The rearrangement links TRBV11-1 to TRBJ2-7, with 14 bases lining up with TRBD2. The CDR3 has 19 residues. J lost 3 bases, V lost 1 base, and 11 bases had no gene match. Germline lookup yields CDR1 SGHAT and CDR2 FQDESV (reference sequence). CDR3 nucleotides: TGTGCCAGCAGCTTAGGCCTCGGACTAGCGGGAGGAGGGCTCTACGAGCAGTACTTC. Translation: CASSLGLGLAGGGLYEQYF.

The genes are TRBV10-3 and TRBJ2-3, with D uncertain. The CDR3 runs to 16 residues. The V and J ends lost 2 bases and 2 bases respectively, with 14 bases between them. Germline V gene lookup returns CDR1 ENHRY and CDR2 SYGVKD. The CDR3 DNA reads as TGTGCCATCAGTGAGACAGAACAGCCATACACAGATACGCAGTATTTT. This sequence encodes CAISETEQPYTDTQYF.

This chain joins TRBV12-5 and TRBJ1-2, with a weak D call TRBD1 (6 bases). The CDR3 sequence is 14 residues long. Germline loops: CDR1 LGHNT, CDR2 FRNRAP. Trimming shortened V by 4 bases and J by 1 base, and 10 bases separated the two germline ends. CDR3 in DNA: TGTGCTAGTGGTTGGGGGCAGGGTAACTATGGCTACACCTTC. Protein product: CASGWGQGNYGYTF.

In DNA form, the CDR3 reads TGTGCCAGCAACCTCCCCCCCGGGGAGCTGTTTTTT. Its translation is CASNLPPGELFF. The chain recombines TRBV12-3 or TRBV12-4 with TRBJ2-2; D gene uncertain. The V end lost 7 bases, the J end lost 6 bases, and 9 bases lay between the germline ends. The CDR3 spans 12 residues.

CDR3 DNA sequence: TGTGCCAGCAGCTTAACCTCGGGATCAACTAATGAAAAACTGTTTTTT. Amino acid sequence: CASSLTSGSTNEKLFF. The J gene is TRBJ1-4, the V gene TRBV5-6; D uncertain. V lost 2 bases and J 0 bases, leaving 11 bases between the germline ends. CDR3 size: 16 residues. Germline V CDR1 and CDR2: SGHDT, YYEEEE.

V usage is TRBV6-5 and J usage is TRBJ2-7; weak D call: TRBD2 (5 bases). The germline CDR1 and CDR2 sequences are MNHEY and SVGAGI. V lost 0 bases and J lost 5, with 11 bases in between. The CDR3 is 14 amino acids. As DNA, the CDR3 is TGTGCCAGCAGTTACTCTGTCCCCGGGAACGAGCAGTACTTC. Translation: CASSYSVPGNEQYF.

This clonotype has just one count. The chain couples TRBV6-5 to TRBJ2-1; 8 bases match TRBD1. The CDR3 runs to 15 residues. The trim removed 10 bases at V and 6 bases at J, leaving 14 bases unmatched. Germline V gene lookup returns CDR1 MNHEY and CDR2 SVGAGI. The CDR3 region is CAILVVSGGGNEQFF. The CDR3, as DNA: TGTGCCATCCTAGTCGTTTCAGGGGGCGGCAATGAGCAGTTCTTC.

The CDR3 spells CRGIGTGFGYEQYF. Here the CDR3 DNA reads TGCCGCGGGATCGGGACAGGGTTCGGGTACGAGCAGTACTTC. The chain employs TRBV29-1 and TRBJ2-7; 9 bases are a match to TRBD1. The CDR3 totals 14 residues. Germline V CDR1 and CDR2: SQVTM, ANQGSEA.

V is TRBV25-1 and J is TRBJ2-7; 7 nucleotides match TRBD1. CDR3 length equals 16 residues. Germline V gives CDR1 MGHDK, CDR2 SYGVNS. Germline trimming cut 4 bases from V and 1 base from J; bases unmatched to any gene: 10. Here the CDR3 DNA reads TGTGCCAGCAGTGTACAAGGGGGCGTGAGATCCTACGAGCAGTACTTC. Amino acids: CASSVQGGVRSYEQYF.

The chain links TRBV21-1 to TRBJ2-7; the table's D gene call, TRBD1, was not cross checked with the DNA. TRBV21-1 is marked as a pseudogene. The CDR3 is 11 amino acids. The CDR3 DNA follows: TGTGCCTGGGACCTTAAAAACGAGCAGTACTTC. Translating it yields CAWDLKNEQYF.

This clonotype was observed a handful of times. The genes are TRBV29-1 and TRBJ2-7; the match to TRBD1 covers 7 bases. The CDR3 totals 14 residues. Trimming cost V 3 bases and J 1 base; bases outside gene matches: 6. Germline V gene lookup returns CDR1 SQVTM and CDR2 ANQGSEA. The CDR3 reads CSVDVGQESYEQYF. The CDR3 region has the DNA TGCAGCGTTGACGTCGGACAGGAGTCCTACGAGCAGTACTTC.

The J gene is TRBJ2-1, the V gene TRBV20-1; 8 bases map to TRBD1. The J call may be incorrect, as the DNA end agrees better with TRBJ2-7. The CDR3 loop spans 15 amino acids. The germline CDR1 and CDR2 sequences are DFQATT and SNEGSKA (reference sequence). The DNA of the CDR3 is TGCAGTGTTCTCCCCCGAGGCAGGGGGCACAATGAGCAGTACTTC. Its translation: CSVLPRGRGHNEQYF.

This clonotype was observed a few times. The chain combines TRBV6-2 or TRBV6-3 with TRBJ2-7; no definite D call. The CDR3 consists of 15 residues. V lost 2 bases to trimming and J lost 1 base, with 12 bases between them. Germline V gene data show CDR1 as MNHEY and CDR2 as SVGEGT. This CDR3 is CASSYLGNPSYEQYF. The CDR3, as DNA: TGTGCCAGCAGTTACCTCGGCAACCCGTCCTACGAGCAGTACTTC.

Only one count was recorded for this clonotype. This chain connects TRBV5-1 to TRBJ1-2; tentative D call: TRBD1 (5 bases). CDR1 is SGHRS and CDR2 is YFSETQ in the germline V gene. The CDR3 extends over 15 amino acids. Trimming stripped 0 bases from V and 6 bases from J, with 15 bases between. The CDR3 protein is CASSLERQGTHGYTF. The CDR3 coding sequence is TGCGCCAGCAGCTTGGAAAGGCAAGGGACCCATGGCTACACCTTC. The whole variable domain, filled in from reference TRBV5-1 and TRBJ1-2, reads KAGVTQTPRYLIKTRGQQVTLSCSPISGHRSVSWYQQTPGQGLQFLFEYFSETQRNKGNFPGRFSGRQFSNSRSEMNVSTLELGDSALYLCASSLERQGTHGYTFGSGTRLTVV.

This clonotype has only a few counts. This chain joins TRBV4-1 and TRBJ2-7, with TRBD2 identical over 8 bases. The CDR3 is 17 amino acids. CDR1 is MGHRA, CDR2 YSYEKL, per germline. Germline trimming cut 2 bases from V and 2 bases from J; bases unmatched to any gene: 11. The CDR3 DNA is TGCGCCAGCAGCCAACCTAAAGCGGGGGTACCGACCTACGAGCAGTACTTC. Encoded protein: CASSQPKAGVPTYEQYF.

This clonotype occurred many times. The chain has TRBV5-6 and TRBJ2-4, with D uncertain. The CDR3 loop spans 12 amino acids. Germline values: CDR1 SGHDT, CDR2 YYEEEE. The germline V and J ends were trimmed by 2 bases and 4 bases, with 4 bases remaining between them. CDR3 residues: CASSLQKNIQYF. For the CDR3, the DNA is TGTGCCAGCAGCTTACAGAAAAACATTCAGTACTTC.

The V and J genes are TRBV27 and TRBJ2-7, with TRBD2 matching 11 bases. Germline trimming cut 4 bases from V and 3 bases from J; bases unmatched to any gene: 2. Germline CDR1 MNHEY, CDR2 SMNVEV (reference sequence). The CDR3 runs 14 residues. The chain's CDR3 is CASSSLAGDYEQYF. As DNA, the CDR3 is TGTGCCAGCAGTTCACTAGCGGGGGACTACGAGCAGTACTTC.

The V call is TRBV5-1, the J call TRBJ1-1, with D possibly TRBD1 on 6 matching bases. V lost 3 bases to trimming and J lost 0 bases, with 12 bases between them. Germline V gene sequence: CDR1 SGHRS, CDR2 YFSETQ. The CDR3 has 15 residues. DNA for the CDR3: TGCGCCAGCAGCTCGGACAGTTTGATGAACACTGAAGCTTTCTTT. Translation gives CASSSDSLMNTEAFF.

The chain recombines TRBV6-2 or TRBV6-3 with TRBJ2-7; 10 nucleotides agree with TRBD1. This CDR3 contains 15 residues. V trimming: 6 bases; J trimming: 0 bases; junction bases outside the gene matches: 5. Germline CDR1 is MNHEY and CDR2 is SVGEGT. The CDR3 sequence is CASRRTGGLSYEQYF. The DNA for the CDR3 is TGTGCCAGCAGGCGGACAGGGGGTCTCTCCTACGAGCAGTACTTC.

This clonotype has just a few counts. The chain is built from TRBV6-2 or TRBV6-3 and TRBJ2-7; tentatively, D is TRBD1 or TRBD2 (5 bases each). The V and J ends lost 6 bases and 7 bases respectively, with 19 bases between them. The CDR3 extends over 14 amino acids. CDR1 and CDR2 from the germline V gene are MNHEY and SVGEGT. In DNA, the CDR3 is TGTGCCAGCAGATCCCCCGGGACCCTTAGGGAGCAGTACTTC. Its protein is CASRSPGTLREQYF.